This entry describes one T cell receptor (beta chain). Its antigen is not known. These data originate in a study of T cell responses to AZD1222 COVID-19 vaccine. CDR1 WSHSY and CDR2 SAAADI come from the germline V gene. This CDR3 spans 15 amino acids. V dropped 10 bases and J dropped 8; count of bases not matched to a gene: 17. Sequencing was performed with immunoSEQ multiplex PCR; in TCRdb, only in-frame clones are kept and a portion is missing. The sample has some 56,000 clones; roughly 89% are singletons. Broader study findings: Donors were mostly white British, more females; clonal diversity possibly underestimated.

The clonotype was recovered from an adult who received the AZD1222 COVID-19 vaccine. V usage is TRBV10-2 and J usage is TRBJ2-1; 7 nucleotides match TRBD2. The sample here was peripheral blood, taken 28 days after the second AZD1222 dose. The CDR3 DNA is TGCGCCACCATCAGGGCGGGAGCCCAAGTCGATGAGCAGTTCTTC. As protein: CATIRAGAQVDEQFF.